This record looks at one T cell receptor (beta chain) sequence and its context. Clones were read by immunoSEQ multiplex PCR, and TCRdb kept only the in-frame ones, dropping some. The profile shows 2 million to 2.5 million clones, nearly 97% of them singletons. The sample belongs to a study of shared clonotypes between healthy human individuals. V lost 0 bases and J lost 2, with 11 bases in between. Germline V gives CDR1 ENHRY, CDR2 SYGVKD. This CDR3 has 16 residues. The chain recombines TRBV10-3 with TRBJ1-5; unclear D gene. This receptor was obtained from a man younger than 30 in good health. Specimen: naive CD4+ T cells sorted from blood. Regarding subset: CD45RA+ positively selected. CDR3 in amino acids: CAISESPPTGNQPQHF. CDR3 nucleotide sequence: TGTGCCATCAGTGAGTCCCCACCAACCGGCAATCAGCCCCAGCATTTT.